This T cell receptor (beta chain) came from a study of T cells in women clearing cervical HPV infection. Study-wide points: CIN3+ cases had significantly higher TCR richness than controls; evenness did not differ.

Here immunoSEQ multiplex PCR was the method, and the copy in TCRdb shows in-frame clones only, minus some. The repertoire table contains about 35,000 clones. Comments on this clone: Its antigen is unknown. The missing CDR3 end, 3 residues past where the read stops, is filled in from the germline J gene.

Cervical HPV DNA detected by MY09/MY11 PCR, typed by dot-blot. This CDR3 is 14 amino acids long. Germline CDR1 and CDR2: SGHTA and FQGNSA. The sample consisted of blood buffy coat. This clonotype was obtained from a woman between 18 and 70 years old with a cervical HPV16 infection that either progressed to CIN3+ or cleared (not recorded which). V usage is TRBV7-2 and J usage is TRBJ1-2; D is possibly TRBD1 (5 bases). CDR3 loop: CASSPQVQGIGYTF. The part of the CDR3 DNA that was read is TGTGCCAGCAGCCCCCAGGTCCAGGGTATCGGG. The full variable domain, completed using reference TRBV7-2 and TRBJ1-2, is GAGVSQSPSNKVTEKGKDVELRCDPISGHTALYWYRQSLGQGLEFLIYFQGNSAPDKSGLPSDRFSAERTGGSVSTLTIQRTQQEDSAVYLCASSPQVQGIGYTFGSGTRLTVV.